What follows are 32 T cell receptor beta chains derived from one specimen sequenced in a study of CD8+ T cells in alopecia areata. In each case, RNA was isolated and then reverse transcribed into cDNA as the sequencing template. Generated by immunoSEQ multiplex PCR, the TCRdb table keeps only in-frame clones and is missing some. The sample carries 65,000 to 95,000 clones, roughly 50% recorded once. The specimen sequenced was NKG2D-high CD8+ T cells sorted from blood. The origin of the receptors is a human donor with alopecia areata.

In its sample, this clone was seen a few times. The chain joins TRBV27 to TRBJ2-1, with unresolved D. Germline assignment: CDR1 MNHEY and CDR2 SMNVEV (reference sequence). Trimming took off 6 bases at V and 6 bases at J, with 6 bases between the two ends. The CDR3 contains 11 residues. DNA for the CDR3: TGTGCCAGCAGCACCATCAATGAGCAGTTCTTC. This translates into CASSTINEQFF.

This clone came up once. V and J are TRBV7-8 and TRBJ2-5; 7 bases align to TRBD1. The length of the CDR3 is 15 residues. Germline V lookup: CDR1 SGHVS, CDR2 FQNEAQ. Unmatched junction bases numbered 7, after V lost 4 bases and J lost 2 bases. CDR3 in amino acids: CASSYRDRSQETQYF. CDR3 DNA sequence: TGTGCCAGCAGCTACCGGGACAGATCTCAAGAGACCCAGTACTTC.

The gene calls are TRBV29-1 and TRBJ2-3, with unresolved D. The CDR3 runs to 11 residues. V lost 4 bases and J lost 9, with 11 bases in between. Germline V gives CDR1 SQVTM, CDR2 ANQGSEA. The CDR3 DNA sequence: TGCAGCGTTGGTACAGAAGAGACGCAGTATTTT. Encoded protein: CSVGTEETQYF.

The CDR3, as DNA: TGTGCCAGCAGCTTAGAGAGAGTCTACGAGCAGTACTTC. This encodes CASSLERVYEQYF. The chain recombines TRBV11-2 with TRBJ2-7; D is ambiguous. The CDR3 runs to 13 residues. CDR1 and CDR2 (germline): SGHAT, FQNNGV. The germline V and J ends were trimmed by 0 bases and 3 bases, with 6 bases remaining between them.

The chain combines TRBV2 with TRBJ2-3; D is uncertain. The CDR3 consists of 14 residues. Germline-derived CDR1 and CDR2 are SNHLY and FYNNEI. The germline V and J ends were trimmed by 4 bases and 2 bases, with 10 bases remaining between them. The CDR3 here is CASSGDGLTDTQYF. CDR3 sequence (DNA): TGTGCCAGCAGTGGAGATGGTCTCACAGATACGCAGTATTTT.

The chain combines TRBV4-3 with TRBJ2-1; 8 bases line up with TRBD2. J lost 10 bases, V lost 3 bases, and 5 bases had no gene match. The CDR3 consists of 13 residues. The germline V gene encodes CDR1 LGHNA and CDR2 YSLEER. The CDR3 region has the DNA TGCGCCAGCAGCCAGTTAGCGGGACCGGAGCAGTTCTTC. Its protein product is CASSQLAGPEQFF.

The V call is TRBV11-2, the J call TRBJ2-5, with 11 nucleotides matching TRBD2. Germline CDR1 SGHAT, CDR2 FQNNGV. The trim removed 3 bases at V and 2 bases at J, leaving 5 bases unmatched. The CDR3 contains 16 residues. The CDR3 loop is CASSFWGLAEQETQYF. CDR3 in DNA: TGTGCCAGCAGCTTTTGGGGACTAGCGGAACAAGAGACCCAGTACTTC. The entire variable domain, with the rest obtained from reference TRBV11-2 and TRBJ2-5, is as follows: EAGVAQSPRYKIIEKRQSVAFWCNPISGHATLYWYQQILGQGPKLLIQFQNNGVVDDSQLPKDRFSAERLKGVDSTLKIQPAKLEDSAVYLCASSFWGLAEQETQYFGPGTRLLVL.

This clone appeared once. The V call is TRBV29-1, the J call TRBJ2-1; D perhaps matches TRBD1 (6 bases). CDR3 length equals 13 residues. The germline V gene encodes CDR1 SQVTM and CDR2 ANQGSEA. Trimming took 3 bases from V and 8 from J, leaving 14 bases between them. CDR3 protein: CSVDTGISDEQFF. The CDR3 nucleotides are TGCAGCGTTGATACAGGGATATCGGATGAGCAGTTCTTC.

This clone was observed a handful of times. V is TRBV5-1 and J is TRBJ2-5; 7 bases align to TRBD2. The CDR3 has 15 amino acids. V shed 1 base and J 5 bases; nucleotides not matched to a gene: 8. Germline-derived CDR1 and CDR2 are SGHRS and YFSETQ. CDR3 bases: TGCGCCAGCAGCTTGAGTAGGACTAGAGGGGAGACCCAGTACTTC. This encodes CASSLSRTRGETQYF. Together with reference TRBV5-1 and TRBJ2-5, the CDR3 gives the full variable domain: KAGVTQTPRYLIKTRGQQVTLSCSPISGHRSVSWYQQTPGQGLQFLFEYFSETQRNKGNFPGRFSGRQFSNSRSEMNVSTLELGDSALYLCASSLSRTRGETQYFGPGTRLLVL.

The chain links TRBV30 to TRBJ2-7; TRBD1 or TRBD2 may be the D gene (5 bases each). This CDR3 contains 13 residues. Germline loops: CDR1 GTSNPN, CDR2 SVGIG (reference sequence). Trimming removed 5 bases from V and 2 bases from J, with 13 bases in between. CDR3 loop: CAWEGRDAYEQYF. DNA for the CDR3: TGTGCCTGGGAGGGCAGGGATGCCTACGAGCAGTACTTC.

This clone was seen a few times. This CDR3 is CASSVITSAYNEQFF. As DNA, the CDR3 is TGTGCCAGCAGCGTAATCACTTCTGCCTACAATGAGCAGTTCTTC. V and J are TRBV9 and TRBJ2-1; no clear D gene. V was pared by 1 base and J by 2 bases, with 10 bases between. Germline values: CDR1 SGDLS, CDR2 YYNGEE. This CDR3 region has 15 residues.

The rearrangement links TRBV11-2 to TRBJ2-7, with 7 bases fitting TRBD1. The CDR3 length is 12 residues. Germline CDR1 and CDR2: SGHAT and FQNNGV. The V gene end was trimmed by 11 bases and the J gene end by 2 bases; junction bases not matched to a gene: 6. The CDR3 protein is CADGQVAYEQYF. CDR3 bases: TGTGCCGACGGACAGGTAGCCTACGAGCAGTACTTC.

This clone was seen a few times. V gene TRBV10-3 combines with J gene TRBJ2-1; 9 positions agree with TRBD1. V lost 0 bases and J lost 12; bases outside the gene matches: 0. Germline CDR1 ENHRY, CDR2 SYGVKD. This CDR3 spans 12 amino acids. DNA for the CDR3: TGTGCCATCAGTGAGTCGGGACAGGGGCAGTTCTTC. Amino acids: CAISESGQGQFF.

The chain employs TRBV27 and TRBJ2-7; possibly TRBD1 for D (5 bases). The CDR3 has 14 amino acids. Trimming stripped 3 bases from V and 2 bases from J, with 11 bases between. The germline gives CDR1 MNHEY, CDR2 SMNVEV (reference sequence). The CDR3 DNA reads as TGTGCCAGCAGTTTGGGGCGGCTCGCCTACGAGCAGTACTTC. Protein product: CASSLGRLAYEQYF.

V gene TRBV27 combines with J gene TRBJ2-5; 12 bases fit TRBD2. The CDR3 extends over 16 amino acids. Per germline, CDR1 MNHEY and CDR2 SMNVEV (reference sequence). V shed 5 bases and J 5 bases; nucleotides not matched to a gene: 9. The CDR3: CASSEGLAGSEETQYF. Written as DNA, the CDR3 is TGTGCCAGCAGTGAAGGACTAGCGGGGTCGGAGGAGACCCAGTACTTC.

This clone was seen a handful of times. The chain is built from TRBV4-1 and TRBJ1-1; D gene ambiguous. The germline gives CDR1 MGHRA, CDR2 YSYEKL. This CDR3 region has 11 residues. V gave up 4 bases and J gave up 0 bases, with 0 bases separating them. CDR3 bases: TGCGCCAGCAGCCTGAACACTGAAGCTTTCTTT. Translated: CASSLNTEAFF.

The chain links TRBV28 to TRBJ2-7; D is unresolved. This CDR3 has 12 residues. The germline CDR1 and CDR2 sequences are MDHEN and SYDVKM. V lost 7 bases, J lost 3 bases, and 10 bases lay in between. CDR3 coding DNA: TGTGCCAGCACCCCGGACGGCTACGAGCAGTACTTC. Translated, it gives CASTPDGYEQYF.

The CDR3 nucleotides are TGCGCCAGCAGCGTGGGACTAGCCTACGAGCAGTACTTC. It specifies CASSVGLAYEQYF. This chain links TRBV5-1 with TRBJ2-7; TRBD2 matches at 8 bases. The germline gives CDR1 SGHRS, CDR2 YFSETQ. V shed 4 bases, J shed 2 bases, and the junction held 2 bases outside the gene matches. This CDR3 contains 13 residues.

The chain carries TRBV29-1 and TRBJ2-2; D is perhaps TRBD1 (6 bases). V was clipped by 6 bases and J by 7 bases, with 15 bases between them. Germline V lookup: CDR1 SQVTM, CDR2 ANQGSEA. This CDR3 spans 13 amino acids. This chain's CDR3 is CSVRVDSRGELFF. The CDR3 nucleotides read TGCAGCGTCCGCGTGGACAGTCGCGGGGAGCTGTTTTTT.

The V gene is TRBV4-2, the J gene TRBJ2-4; D ambiguous. The CDR3 totals 13 residues. Germline V lookup: CDR1 LGHNA, CDR2 YNFKEQ. Deletions cut 0 bases from V and 6 bases from J, with 6 bases between. The DNA for the CDR3 is TGTGCCAGCAGCCAAGAGGACGGAAACATTCAGTACTTC. Its translation is CASSQEDGNIQYF.

This clone was seen more than once but under ten times. CDR3 sequence reads: CAWIGGGGTEAFF. CDR3 coding DNA: TGTGCCTGGATTGGGGGCGGCGGCACTGAAGCTTTCTTT. The chain joins TRBV30 to TRBJ1-1; D is possibly TRBD1 (6 bases). Germline lookup yields CDR1 GTSNPN and CDR2 SVGIG (reference sequence). The V end was cut by 4 bases, the J end by 4 bases, with 13 bases between. The CDR3 is 13 residues long.

The gene calls are TRBV28 and TRBJ1-2; 9 bases match TRBD1. The V segment lost 2 bases and the J segment 0 bases; nucleotides outside the gene matches: 4. This CDR3 region has 16 residues. Germline V lookup: CDR1 MDHEN, CDR2 SYDVKM. The CDR3, as DNA: TGTGCCAGCAGTTTAATTGGGACAGGGCCTAACTATGGCTACACCTTC. Residues: CASSLIGTGPNYGYTF.

This clone has just one count. This sequence joins TRBV29-1 and TRBJ2-7; D call uncertain. CDR1 and CDR2 (germline): SQVTM, ANQGSEA. The V end was cut by 0 bases, the J end by 6 bases, with 9 bases between. CDR3 length: 12 residues. The DNA of the CDR3 is TGCAGCGTTGAAGAAGATAGCCCCGAGCAGTACTTC. It translates to CSVEEDSPEQYF.

This chain joins TRBV29-1 and TRBJ2-2; 9 bases are shared with TRBD1. J gave up 0 bases and V 6 bases, and 11 bases lay outside the gene matches. There are 17 residues in the CDR3. The germline CDR1 and CDR2 sequences are SQVTM and ANQGSEA. CDR3 sequence (DNA): TGCAGCGTCTCACCCTTCTGGGACAGGGCGAACACCGGGGAGCTGTTTTTT. Its protein is CSVSPFWDRANTGELFF.

This chain uses TRBV6-5 with TRBJ1-2, with D possibly being TRBD1 (5 bases). V lost 6 bases and J 7 bases, leaving 15 bases between the germline ends. CDR1 MNHEY and CDR2 SVGAGI come from the germline V gene. CDR3 size: 13 residues. For the CDR3, the DNA is TGTGCCAGCAGCCACGGACAACCATTTGGCTACACCTTC. Translation: CASSHGQPFGYTF.

The chain joins TRBV29-1 to TRBJ2-7, with a weak D call TRBD2 (6 bases). Trimming shortened V by 4 bases and J by 0 bases, and 10 bases separated the two germline ends. The CDR3 is 13 residues long. Germline-derived CDR1 and CDR2 are SQVTM and ANQGSEA. This chain's CDR3 is CSVALAASYEQYF. CDR3 nucleotide sequence: TGCAGCGTTGCGTTAGCGGCCTCCTACGAGCAGTACTTC.

The chain couples TRBV5-1 to TRBJ2-7, with TRBD1 matching 8 bases. The germline CDR1 and CDR2 sequences are SGHRS and YFSETQ. V lost 0 bases, J lost 0 bases, and 2 bases stayed unmatched. The CDR3 consists of 15 residues. The CDR3 is CASSLAGQGSYEQYF. Here the CDR3 DNA reads TGCGCCAGCAGCTTGGCCGGACAGGGCTCCTACGAGCAGTACTTC.

This chain links TRBV9 with TRBJ2-1; D is tentatively TRBD1 or TRBD2 (6 bases each). Trimming took 3 bases from V and 0 from J, leaving 10 bases between them. CDR3 length equals 15 residues. The germline CDR1 and CDR2 sequences are SGDLS and YYNGEE. The DNA for the CDR3 is TGTGCCAGCAGCGCGGGGGACACCTCCTACAATGAGCAGTTCTTC. It is translated as CASSAGDTSYNEQFF.

The CDR3 sequence is CASSTTSGAPYEQYF. The CDR3 DNA reads TGTGCCAGTAGCACCACTAGCGGGGCCCCCTACGAGCAGTACTTC. The rearrangement joins TRBV19 to TRBJ2-7; 10 nucleotides agree with TRBD2. V trimming: 6 bases; J trimming: 2 bases; junction bases outside the gene matches: 7. This CDR3 spans 15 amino acids. Germline CDR1 LNHDA, CDR2 SQIVND (reference sequence).

V is TRBV15 and J is TRBJ2-7, with D perhaps being TRBD1 or TRBD2 (5 bases each). The ends were cut back, 1 base at V and 5 bases at J, with 18 bases in the middle. The CDR3 runs 16 residues. CDR1 is LNHNV, CDR2 YYDKDF, per germline (reference sequence). CDR3: CATSRGMGIGDHEQYF. The CDR3 coding sequence is TGTGCCACCAGCAGAGGAATGGGGATCGGGGACCACGAGCAGTACTTC.

The gene calls are TRBV11-2 and TRBJ2-3; D is possibly TRBD1 or TRBD2 (6 bases each). CDR1 is SGHAT and CDR2 is FQNNGV in the germline V gene. The CDR3 totals 16 residues. Deletions cut 1 base from V and 3 bases from J, with 14 bases between. CDR3 nucleotide sequence: TGTGCCAGCAGCTTAGGATTGGGGGGCAGGACAGATACGCAGTATTTT. This encodes CASSLGLGGRTDTQYF.

This chain uses TRBV27 with TRBJ1-2, with D uncertain. The CDR3 runs to 13 residues. V lost 3 bases and J lost 4, with 9 bases in between. Germline CDR1 and CDR2: MNHEY and SMNVEV (reference sequence). In DNA, the CDR3 is TGTGCCAGCAGTTTGGGTCAGCTCTATGGCTACACCTTC. It encodes CASSLGQLYGYTF.